The clone carrying this T cell receptor (beta chain) was picked up one time. Repertoires were generated with immunoSEQ multiplex PCR, while TCRdb's copy carries only in-frame clones and drops some. Counted here are tens of thousands of clones, roughly 86% occurring once; the ten biggest clones make up approximately 4.1%. J was trimmed by 0 bases and V by 1 base; bases with no gene match: 2. The CDR3 has 16 residues. The germline CDR1 and CDR2 sequences are SNHLY and FYNNEI. This sample stems from a study of blood T cell repertoires in COVID-19. As for the study in general: Whether acute or convalescent, the COVID-19 samples came from the United States, Italy and Spain.

This receptor was identified in an older man with active COVID-19. This sequence joins TRBV2 and TRBJ2-2; TRBD1 aligns across 7 bases. The sequenced sample was peripheral blood. CDR3 in DNA: TGTGCCAGCAGTGAAGTAGGGACAGCGAACACCGGGGAGCTGTTTTTT. The encoded protein is CASSEVGTANTGELFF.